This T cell receptor beta chain is drawn from a study of T cell therapy after organ transplantation. Study-level findings and limits: Post-therapy reconstitution appeared to include transferred and endogenous clonotypes.

Germline V gene sequence: CDR1 LGHNA, CDR2 YNFKEQ. V was pared by 6 bases and J by 5 bases, with 11 bases between. There are 13 residues in the CDR3. Only in-frame clones appear in the TCRdb table, and some are missing; sequencing was by immunoSEQ multiplex PCR. The table records about 1,500 clones, about 73% of them present only once. Details on this clone: Its antigen is undetermined.

Time point defined: 20-29 weeks after completion of therapy. This chain uses TRBV4-2 with TRBJ1-5; D is perhaps TRBD1 (5 bases). The sequence was obtained from a human patient who had received a solid organ transplant and had CMV disease. Certain T cells may be donor cells from the graft. The source was CD8+ T cells from blood, collected after autologous CMV-specific T cell therapy. The CDR3 sequence: CASRGQGDQPQHF. The CDR3 region has the DNA TGTGCCAGCAGGGGGCAAGGGGATCAGCCCCAGCATTTT.